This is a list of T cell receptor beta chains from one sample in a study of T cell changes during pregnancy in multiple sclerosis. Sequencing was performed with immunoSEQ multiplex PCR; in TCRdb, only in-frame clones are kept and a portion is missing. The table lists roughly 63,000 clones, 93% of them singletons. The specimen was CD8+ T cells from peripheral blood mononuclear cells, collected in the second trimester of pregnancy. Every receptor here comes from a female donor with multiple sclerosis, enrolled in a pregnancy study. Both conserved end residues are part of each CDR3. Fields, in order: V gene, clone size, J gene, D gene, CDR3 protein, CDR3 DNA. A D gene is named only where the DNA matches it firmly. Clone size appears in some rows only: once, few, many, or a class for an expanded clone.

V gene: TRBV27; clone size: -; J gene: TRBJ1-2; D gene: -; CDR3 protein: CASSSGQDYGYTF; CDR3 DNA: TGTGCCAGCAGTTCCGGACAAGATTATGGCTACACCTTC
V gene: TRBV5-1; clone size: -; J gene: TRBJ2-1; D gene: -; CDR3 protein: CASSLAVREQFF; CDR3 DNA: TGCGCCAGCAGCTTGGCCGTTCGTGAGCAGTTCTTC
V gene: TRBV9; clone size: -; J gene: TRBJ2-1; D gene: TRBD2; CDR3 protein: CASSVEMLAGNNEQFF; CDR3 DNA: TGTGCCAGCAGCGTAGAAATGCTAGCGGGAAACAATGAGCAGTTCTTC
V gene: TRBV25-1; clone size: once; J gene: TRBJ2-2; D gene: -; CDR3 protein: CASMDRNTGELFF; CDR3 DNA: TGTGCCAGCATGGACAGGAACACCGGGGAGCTGTTTTTT
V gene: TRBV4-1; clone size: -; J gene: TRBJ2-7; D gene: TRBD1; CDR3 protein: CASSPGGYEQYF; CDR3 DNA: TGCGCCAGCAGCCCAGGGGGCTACGAGCAGTACTTC
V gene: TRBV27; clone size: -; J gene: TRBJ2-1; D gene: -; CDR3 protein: CASTTQPAEFNEQFF; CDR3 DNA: TGTGCCAGCACAACCCAGCCAGCGGAGTTCAATGAGCAGTTCTTC
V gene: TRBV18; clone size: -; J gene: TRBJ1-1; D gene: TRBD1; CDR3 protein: CASSLDRGTEAFF; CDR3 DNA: TGTGCCAGCTCCCTGGACAGGGGGACTGAAGCTTTCTTT
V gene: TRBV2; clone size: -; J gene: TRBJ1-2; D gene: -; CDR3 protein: CATPQEGLSGYTF; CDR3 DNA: TGTGCCACCCCTCAGGAGGGCTTGTCTGGCTACACCTTC
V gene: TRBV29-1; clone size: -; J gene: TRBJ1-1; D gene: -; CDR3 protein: CSVTGEAFF; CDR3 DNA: TGCAGCGTTACAGGTGAAGCTTTCTTT
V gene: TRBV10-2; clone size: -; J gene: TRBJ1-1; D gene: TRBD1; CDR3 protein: CASSSKRQGGVTEAFF; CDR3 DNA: TGCGCCAGCTCCTCTAAACGTCAAGGGGGCGTCACTGAAGCTTTCTTT
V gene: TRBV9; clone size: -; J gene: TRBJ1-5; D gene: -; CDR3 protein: CASSLEGSPSNQPQHF; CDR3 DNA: TGTGCCAGCAGCCTAGAGGGGTCCCCGAGCAATCAGCCCCAGCATTTT
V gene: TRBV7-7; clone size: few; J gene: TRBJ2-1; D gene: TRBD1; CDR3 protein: CASSDGQDAYNEQFF; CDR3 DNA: TGTGCCAGCAGCGATGGACAGGACGCCTACAATGAGCAGTTCTTC
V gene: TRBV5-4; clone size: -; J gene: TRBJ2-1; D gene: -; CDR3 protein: CASSLDTGKYNEQFF; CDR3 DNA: TGTGCCAGCAGCTTGGACACAGGGAAGTACAATGAGCAGTTCTTC
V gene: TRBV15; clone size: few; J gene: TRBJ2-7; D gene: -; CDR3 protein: CATSTGGHRDEQYF; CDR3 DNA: TGTGCCACCAGCACGGGCGGACACCGCGACGAGCAGTACTTC
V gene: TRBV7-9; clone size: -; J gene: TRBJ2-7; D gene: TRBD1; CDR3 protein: CASSRGQGDSYEQYF; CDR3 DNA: TGTGCCAGCAGCCGTGGACAGGGCGACTCCTACGAGCAGTACTTC
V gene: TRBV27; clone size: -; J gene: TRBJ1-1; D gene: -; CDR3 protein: CASSPIGGRIAEAFF; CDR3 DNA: TGTGCCAGCAGTCCGATTGGGGGGAGGATAGCTGAAGCTTTCTTT
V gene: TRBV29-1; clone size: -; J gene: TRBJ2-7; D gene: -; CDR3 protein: CSVEVLDTSYEQYF; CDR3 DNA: TGCAGCGTTGAAGTTCTGGACACAAGCTACGAGCAGTACTTC
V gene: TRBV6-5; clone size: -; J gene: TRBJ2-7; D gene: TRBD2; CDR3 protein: CASSPGLAMNEQYF; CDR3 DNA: TGTGCCAGCAGCCCGGGACTAGCGATGAACGAGCAGTACTTC
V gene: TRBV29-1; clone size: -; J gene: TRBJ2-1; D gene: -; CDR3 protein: CSVLVLDFSEQFF; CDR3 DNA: TGCAGCGTCCTGGTCCTGGACTTTTCTGAGCAGTTCTTC
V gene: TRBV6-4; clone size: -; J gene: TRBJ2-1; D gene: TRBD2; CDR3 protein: CASSWTSGTTYNEQFF; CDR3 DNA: TGTGCCAGCAGTTGGACTAGCGGGACAACCTACAATGAGCAGTTCTTC
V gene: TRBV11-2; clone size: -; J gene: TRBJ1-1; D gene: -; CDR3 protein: CASSWGGFMNTEAFF; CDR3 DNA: TGTGCCAGCAGCTGGGGCGGTTTCATGAACACTGAAGCTTTCTTT
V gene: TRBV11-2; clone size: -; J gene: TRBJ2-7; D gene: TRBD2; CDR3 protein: CASSFVIAGDYEQYF; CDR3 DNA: TGTGCCAGCAGCTTTGTGATAGCGGGAGACTACGAGCAGTACTTC
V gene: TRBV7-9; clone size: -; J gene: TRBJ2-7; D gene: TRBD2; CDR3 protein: CASSLMGEGPGYEQYF; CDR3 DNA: TGTGCCAGCAGCTTAATGGGGGAGGGCCCTGGCTACGAGCAGTACTTC
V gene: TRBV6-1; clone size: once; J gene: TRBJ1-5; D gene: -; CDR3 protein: CAALPLEYSNQPQHF; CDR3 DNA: TGTGCCGCTCTCCCCTTGGAGTATAGCAATCAGCCCCAGCATTTT
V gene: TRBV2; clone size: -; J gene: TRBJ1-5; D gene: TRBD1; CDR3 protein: CASSEETGVTVYSNQPQHF; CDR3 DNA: TGTGCCAGCAGTGAAGAGACAGGGGTTACGGTCTATAGCAATCAGCCCCAGCATTTT
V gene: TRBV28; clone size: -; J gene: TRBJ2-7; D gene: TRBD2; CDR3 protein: CASSSSPGTSGNYEQYF; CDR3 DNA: TGTGCCAGCAGTTCCTCGCCCGGGACTAGCGGCAACTACGAGCAGTACTTC
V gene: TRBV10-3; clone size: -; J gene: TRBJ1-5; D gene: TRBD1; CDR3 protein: CAISGAGTGSNQPQHF; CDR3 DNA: TGTGCCATCAGTGGGGCAGGGACAGGGAGCAATCAGCCCCAGCATTTT
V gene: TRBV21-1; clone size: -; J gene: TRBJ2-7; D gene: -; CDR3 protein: CASSKNSRQGTLYEQYF; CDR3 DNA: TGTGCCAGCAGCAAAAATTCTAGACAGGGCACGCTCTACGAGCAGTACTTC
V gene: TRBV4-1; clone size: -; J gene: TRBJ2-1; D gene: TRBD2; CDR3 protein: CASSQDGLAVYNEQFF; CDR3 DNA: TGCGCCAGCAGCCAAGATGGACTAGCGGTCTACAATGAGCAGTTCTTC
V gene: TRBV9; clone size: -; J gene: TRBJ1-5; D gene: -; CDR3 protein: CASSVSGNPNQPQHF; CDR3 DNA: TGTGCCAGCAGCGTGTCGGGAAACCCCAATCAGCCCCAGCATTTT
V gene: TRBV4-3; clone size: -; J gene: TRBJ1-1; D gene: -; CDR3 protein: CASSQTVVTEAFF; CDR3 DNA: TGCGCCAGCAGCCAAACGGTGGTTACTGAAGCTTTCTTT
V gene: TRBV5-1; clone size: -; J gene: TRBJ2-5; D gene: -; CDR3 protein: CASSLEPAYQETQYF; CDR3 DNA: TGCGCCAGCAGCTTGGAACCTGCGTACCAAGAGACCCAGTACTTC
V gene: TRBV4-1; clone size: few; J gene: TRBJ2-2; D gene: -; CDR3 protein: CASSQFEAGVNTGELFF; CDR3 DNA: TGCGCCAGCAGCCAATTTGAGGCAGGGGTAAACACCGGGGAGCTGTTTTTT
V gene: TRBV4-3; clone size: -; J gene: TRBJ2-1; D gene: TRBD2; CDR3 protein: CASSQDTGGSYNEQFF; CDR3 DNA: TGCGCCAGCAGCCAAGATACGGGGGGCTCCTACAATGAGCAGTTCTTC
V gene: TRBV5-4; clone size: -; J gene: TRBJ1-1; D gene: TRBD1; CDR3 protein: CASSAGQGGSFFGVNTEAFF; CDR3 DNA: TGTGCCAGCAGCGCCGGACAGGGAGGATCCTTCTTCGGTGTAAACACTGAAGCTTTCTTT
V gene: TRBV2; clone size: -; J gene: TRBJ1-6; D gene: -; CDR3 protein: CASNTGSRSPLHF; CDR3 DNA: TGTGCCAGCAACACAGGGAGTAGATCACCCCTCCACTTT
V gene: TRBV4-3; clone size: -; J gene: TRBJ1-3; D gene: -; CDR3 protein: CASSQGGPGTGNTIYF; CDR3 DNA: TGCGCCAGCAGCCAAGGGGGGCCGGGGACTGGAAACACCATATATTTT
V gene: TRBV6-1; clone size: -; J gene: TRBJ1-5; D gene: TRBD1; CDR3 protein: CASSSDRLGNQPQHF; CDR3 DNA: TGTGCCAGCAGTTCGGACAGGTTGGGCAATCAGCCCCAGCATTTT
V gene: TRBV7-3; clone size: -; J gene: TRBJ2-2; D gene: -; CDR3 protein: CASSSREDGELFF; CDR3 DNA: TGTGCCAGCAGCTCTCGAGAGGACGGGGAGCTGTTTTTT
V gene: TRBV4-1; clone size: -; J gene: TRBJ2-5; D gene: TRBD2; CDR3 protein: CASSQPWNDNSGVEETQYF; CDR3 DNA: TGCGCCAGCAGCCAACCTTGGAACGATAATAGCGGGGTCGAAGAGACCCAGTACTTC
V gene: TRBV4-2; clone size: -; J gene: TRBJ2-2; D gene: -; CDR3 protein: CASSQVDTGELFF; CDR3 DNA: TGTGCCAGCAGCCAGGTAGACACCGGGGAGCTGTTTTTT
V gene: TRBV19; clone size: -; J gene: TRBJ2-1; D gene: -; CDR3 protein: CASSMGGYEQFF; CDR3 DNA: TGTGCCAGTAGTATGGGAGGCTATGAGCAGTTCTTC
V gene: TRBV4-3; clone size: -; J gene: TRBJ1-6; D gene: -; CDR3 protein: CASSQSGSSYNSPLHF; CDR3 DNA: TGCGCCAGCAGCCAGTCAGGGTCCTCCTATAATTCACCCCTCCACTTT
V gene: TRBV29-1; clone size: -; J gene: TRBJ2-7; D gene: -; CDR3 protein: CSVGHGTSYEQYF; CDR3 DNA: TGCAGCGTGGGGCACGGTACATCATACGAGCAGTACTTC
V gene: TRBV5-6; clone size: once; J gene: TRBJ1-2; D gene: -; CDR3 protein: CASSFSAGPGGYTF; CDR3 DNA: TGTGCCAGCAGCTTCTCTGCAGGGCCAGGGGGCTACACCTTC
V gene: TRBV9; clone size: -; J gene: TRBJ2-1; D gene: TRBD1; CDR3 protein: CASSPRTGFSYNEQFF; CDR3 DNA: TGTGCCAGCAGCCCCCGGACAGGGTTCTCCTACAATGAGCAGTTCTTC
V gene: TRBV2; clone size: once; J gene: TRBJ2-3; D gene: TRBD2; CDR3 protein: CASSSPILSGRATDTQYF; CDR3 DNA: TGTGCCAGCAGTTCCCCGATCCTTAGCGGGAGGGCGACAGATACGCAGTATTTT
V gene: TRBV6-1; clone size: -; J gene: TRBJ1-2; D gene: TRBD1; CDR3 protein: CASSEEAGGNVYGYTF; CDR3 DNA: TGTGCCAGCAGTGAAGAGGCAGGGGGCAATGTCTATGGCTACACCTTC
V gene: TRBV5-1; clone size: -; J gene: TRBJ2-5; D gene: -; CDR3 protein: CASSLARMYQETQYF; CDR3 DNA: TGCGCCAGCAGCTTGGCCAGGATGTACCAAGAGACCCAGTACTTC
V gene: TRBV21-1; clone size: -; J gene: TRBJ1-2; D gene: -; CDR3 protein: CASSKRFQDRAHNYGYTF; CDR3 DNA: TGTGCCAGCAGCAAAAGGTTCCAGGACAGGGCCCATAACTATGGCTACACCTTC
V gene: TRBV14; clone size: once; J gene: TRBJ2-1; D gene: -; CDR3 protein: CASSHLTHNEQFF; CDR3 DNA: TGTGCCAGCAGCCATCTCACTCACAATGAGCAGTTCTTC
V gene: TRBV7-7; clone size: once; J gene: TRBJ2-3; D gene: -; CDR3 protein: CASSLVRTGAGGAPTDTQYF; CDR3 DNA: TGTGCCAGCAGCTTAGTTAGGACAGGAGCCGGGGGGGCCCCCACAGATACGCAGTATTTT